The clone carrying this T cell receptor beta chain was seen a few times. Antigen unknown. Expressed TCRB transcripts were sequenced, since all the RNA that had been isolated was reverse transcribed. There were approximately 3.7 million reads on average in the naive, central memory and regulatory T cell samples. Clones were sequenced by immunoSEQ multiplex PCR, and TCRdb holds only the in-frame ones, with some missing. The sample consists of 150,000 to 200,000 clones, 63% of them appearing once. These data belong to a study of beta chain features in type 1 diabetes. Overall study: There were 107,917,701 sorted cells examined across all samples. Study-wide findings and caveats: Compared with healthy donors, patients appeared to share more similar naive, central memory and regulatory TCRB repertoires. Significant though moderate, a shortening of TCRB CDR3s appeared in all four CD4+ subsets of Type 1 diabetes patients.

The CDR3 covers 16 residues. The V gene's germline CDR1 is SEHNR and CDR2 FQNEAQ (reference sequence). V was pared by 2 bases and J by 0 bases, with 12 bases between. The authors took one heparinised blood draw, averaging approximately 120 mL, from each donor. Sequencing input: naive CD4+ T cells from blood. This TCR was recovered from a man younger than 45 with type 1 diabetes. The V gene is TRBV7-9, the J gene TRBJ2-3, with D maybe TRBD2 (5 bases). The CDR3 nucleotides are TGTGCCAGCAGCTTACCTCTTGAGGGAAGCACAGATACGCAGTATTTT. Translation gives CASSLPLEGSTDTQYF.